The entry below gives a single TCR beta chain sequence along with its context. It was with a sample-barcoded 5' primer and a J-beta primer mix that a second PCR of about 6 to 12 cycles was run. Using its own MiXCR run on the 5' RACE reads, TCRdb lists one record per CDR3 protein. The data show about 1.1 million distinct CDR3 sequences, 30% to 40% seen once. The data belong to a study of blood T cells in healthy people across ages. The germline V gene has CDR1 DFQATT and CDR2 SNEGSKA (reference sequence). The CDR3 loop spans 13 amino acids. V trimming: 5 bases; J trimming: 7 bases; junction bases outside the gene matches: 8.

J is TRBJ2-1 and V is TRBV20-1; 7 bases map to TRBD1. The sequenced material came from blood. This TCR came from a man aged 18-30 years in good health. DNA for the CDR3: TGCAGTGCTGCCAGGACAGGAACTAATGAGCAGTTCTTC. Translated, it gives CSAARTGTNEQFF.